Presented here are 3 T cell receptor beta chains from one specimen sequenced in a study of Graves' ophthalmopathy and Graves' hyperthyroidism. Amplified material comprised TCR beta CDR3 regions derived from RNA transcripts. The first round was an RT-PCR with HTBI primers, and the second round was a multiplex PCR. TCRdb reprocessed the multiplex PCR reads via MiXCR and lists one record per CDR3 protein. The sample holds more than 550,000 distinct CDR3 sequences, about 41% seen once. What was sequenced was peripheral blood. The source is an adult man with Graves' ophthalmopathy.

There are many counts of this clonotype. The chain carries TRBV20-1 and TRBJ1-4; maybe TRBD1 (5 bases). The ends were cut back, 0 bases at V and 8 bases at J, with 16 bases in the middle. This CDR3 has 15 residues. Looked up from germline, CDR1 is DFQATT and CDR2 is SNEGSKA (reference sequence). In nucleotides, the CDR3 is TGCAGTGCTAGAGATAAGGAGACAGTGGGAGAAAAACTGTTTTTT. It codes for CSARDKETVGEKLFF.

The chain uses TRBV9 and TRBJ1-2, with D possibly matching TRBD1 (6 bases). This CDR3 region has 14 residues. Germline V gene sequence: CDR1 SGDLS, CDR2 YYNGEE. Trimming took 4 bases from V and 8 from J, leaving 18 bases between them. The CDR3 DNA is TGTGCCAGCAGCCAAGCGCCAGGGGTAGGGGGCTACACCTTC. This translates into CASSQAPGVGGYTF.

There are a few counts of this clonotype. The rearrangement uses TRBV27 and TRBJ2-5, with 8 nucleotides matching TRBD1. The CDR3 has 15 residues. The germline gives CDR1 MNHEY, CDR2 SMNVEV (reference sequence). The J segment lost 1 base and the V segment lost 5 bases, leaving 6 bases of the junction unmatched. The DNA of the CDR3 is TGTGCCAGCAGTCCGTTGGACAGGGCCCAAGAGACCCAGTACTTC. As protein: CASSPLDRAQETQYF.